This entry is about one T cell receptor beta chain. Germline V gene sequence: CDR1 SGHNT, CDR2 YYREEE (reference sequence). Germline trimming cut 5 bases from V and 0 bases from J; bases unmatched to any gene: 4. The CDR3 consists of 14 residues. This record comes from a study of cytomegalovirus exposure and HLA in healthy donors. Vbeta (60) and Jbeta (13) primers were used in the PCR. The data were produced by immunoSEQ multiplex PCR, yet TCRdb's version contains in-frame clones alone and is incomplete. In total, the table holds 130,000 or so clones. This chain uses TRBV5-4 with TRBJ2-7; 8 bases line up with TRBD1. Material: PBMCs. The sequence derives from a woman in her thirties or forties in good health and CMV-seronegative. CDR3 protein: CASRPQGVSYEQYF. The CDR3, as DNA: TGTGCCAGCAGGCCACAGGGGGTCTCCTACGAGCAGTACTTC.